The 32 T cell receptor beta chains presented below share a single source sample, sequenced in a study of liver allograft versus peripheral blood T cells. Overall study: Blood and transplanted-liver T cell receptor repertoires from recipients were compared.

Each CDR3 protein is one row after TCRdb ran MiXCR on the reads. Here the sample spans about 9,000 distinct CDR3 sequences, approximately 16% being singletons. These receptors were obtained from a human patient who had a liver transplant. Some T cells may have originated in the graft donor.

This clonotype is classed as medium-sized. The genes are TRBV6-2 or TRBV6-3 and TRBJ1-5, with TRBD1 matching 7 bases. Germline V gene sequence: CDR1 MNHEY, CDR2 SVGEGT. CDR3 length: 16 residues. V dropped 6 bases and J dropped 6; count of bases not matched to a gene: 14. The CDR3 protein is CASRTNFDRAFQPQHF. The CDR3 bases are TGTGCCAGCAGGACAAACTTCGACAGGGCCTTTCAGCCCCAGCATTTT.

This chain links TRBV5-4 with TRBJ2-1, with D perhaps matching TRBD2 (6 bases). Per the germline V gene, CDR1 is SGHNT and CDR2 is YYREEE (reference sequence). The V and J ends lost 0 bases and 1 base respectively, with 8 bases between them. The CDR3 loop spans 15 amino acids. The CDR3 region is CASSLGGTSYNEQFF. CDR3 coding DNA: TGTGCCAGCAGCTTGGGCGGGACTTCCTACAATGAGCAGTTCTTC.

The chain links TRBV7-2 to TRBJ2-5, with D possibly TRBD1 on 5 matching bases. Germline V gene data show CDR1 as SGHTA and CDR2 as FQGNSA. The V gene lost 1 base and the J gene lost 3 bases, with 6 bases spanning the gap. The CDR3 runs to 13 residues. The CDR3 protein is CASSLVREETQYF. Here the CDR3 DNA reads TGTGCCAGCAGCTTAGTCAGGGAAGAGACCCAGTACTTC.

By share of the sample, this clonotype is medium-sized. As DNA, the CDR3 is TGTGCCAGCTCACATGGGGAGACATCTTTTGGCTACACCTTC. This encodes CASSHGETSFGYTF. The chain links TRBV18 to TRBJ1-2; D call uncertain. The germline V gene has CDR1 KGHSH and CDR2 LQKENI. This CDR3 has 14 residues. V was shortened by 4 bases and J by 7 bases, with 16 bases between the two germline ends. The variable domain in full, completed from reference TRBV18 and TRBJ1-2, reads NAGVMQNPRHLVRRRGQEARLRCSPMKGHSHVYWYRQLPEEGLKFMVYLQKENIIDESGMPKERFSAEFPKEGPSILRIQQVVRGDSAAYFCASSHGETSFGYTFGSGTRLTVV.

This clonotype was found many times. The V and J genes are TRBV28 and TRBJ1-2, with unresolved D. V was clipped by 3 bases and J by 4 bases, with 18 bases between them. The CDR3 length is 16 residues. The germline CDR1 and CDR2 sequences are MDHEN and SYDVKM. CDR3 nucleotides: TGTGCCAGCAGTTTGGAAACAGCCTTGGGAGGCTATGGCTACACCTTC. It is translated as CASSLETALGGYGYTF.

By share, this clonotype ranks as medium-sized. The chain is built from TRBV9 and TRBJ1-3; 10 nucleotides align to TRBD1. V shed 0 bases and J 6 bases; nucleotides not matched to a gene: 6. The germline V gene encodes CDR1 SGDLS and CDR2 YYNGEE. The CDR3 length is 16 residues. CDR3 nucleotides: TGTGCCAGCAGCGTAGGACAGGGGGCTATTCAAAACACCATATATTTT. Amino acid sequence: CASSVGQGAIQNTIYF.

Relative to its sample, this clonotype is medium-sized (0.01 to 0.1%). J is TRBJ2-5 and V is TRBV24-1; possibly TRBD1 for D (5 bases). The CDR3 has 17 residues. Germline V lookup: CDR1 KGHDR, CDR2 SFDVKD. Trimming pared 0 bases from V and 3 bases from J, leaving 16 bases between. CDR3 region: CATSDLPTPSGKETQYF. In nucleotides, the CDR3 is TGTGCCACCAGTGATTTGCCCACCCCGTCAGGGAAAGAGACCCAGTACTTC.

This CDR3 is CASSRTGGSYEQYF. DNA of the CDR3: TGTGCCAGTAGTCGAACGGGAGGCTCCTACGAGCAGTACTTC. The V and J genes are TRBV19 and TRBJ2-7, with 7 bases aligning to TRBD2. Losses at the gene ends were 5 bases for V and 0 bases for J; bases not matched to a gene: 4. This CDR3 has 14 residues. The germline CDR1 and CDR2 sequences are LNHDA and SQIVND (reference sequence).

The rearrangement joins TRBV20-1 to TRBJ2-7, with no clear D. Trimming left V 8 bases short and J 0 bases short, with 17 bases between. Per germline, CDR1 DFQATT and CDR2 SNEGSKA (reference sequence). The CDR3 spans 14 residues. The CDR3 is CSTTSDGGSYEQYF. CDR3 coding DNA: TGCAGTACGACCAGCGATGGCGGCTCCTACGAGCAGTACTTC.

Note on this clonotype: This sequence may be a read error, since a much larger clone differs from it by one base. V and J are TRBV7-9 and TRBJ1-6; D ambiguous. This CDR3 is 18 amino acids long. From germline, CDR1 is SEHNR and CDR2 FQNEAQ (reference sequence). Here the CDR3 reads CANSLNPLGSLDNSPLHF. The CDR3 bases are TGTGCCAACAGCTTAAACCCCCTAGGAAGTTTGGATAATTCACCCCTCCACTTT.

This clonotype was counted a single time. A much larger clonotype is one base distant, so this may be a read error. The chain uses TRBV29-1 and TRBJ1-1, with D possibly matching TRBD1 (6 bases). The CDR3 is 13 amino acids. Between the trimmed V and J ends, which lost 4 bases and 3 bases, there was a span of 12 bases. The germline CDR1 and CDR2 sequences are SQVTM and ANQGSEA. CDR3 in amino acids: CSVGGGLDTEAFF. In nucleotides, the CDR3 is TGCAGCGTTGGGGGGGGCCTCGACACTGAAGCTTTCTTT. Based on the CDR3 plus reference TRBV29-1 and TRBJ1-1, the full variable domain is SAVISQKPSRDICQRGTSLTIQCQVDSQVTMMFWYRQQPGQSLTLIATANQGSEATYESGFVIDKFPISRPNLTFSTLTVSNMSPEDSSIYLCSVGGGLDTEAFFGQGTRLTVV.

J is TRBJ1-1 and V is TRBV30; no clear D. The CDR3 loop spans 11 amino acids. Looked up from germline, CDR1 is GTSNPN and CDR2 is SVGIG (reference sequence). V was pared by 5 bases and J by 7 bases, with 11 bases between. The CDR3 region is CAWCRRVEAFF. The CDR3 DNA reads as TGTGCCTGGTGCCGAAGAGTTGAAGCTTTCTTT. Drawing the rest from reference TRBV30 and TRBJ1-1, the complete variable domain is SQTIHQWPATLVQPVGSPLSLECTVEGTSNPNLYWYRQAAGRGLQLLFYSVGIGQISSEVPQNLSASRPQDRQFILSSKKLLLSDSGFYLCAWCRRVEAFFGQGTRLTVV.

V usage is TRBV10-3 and J usage is TRBJ2-1; TRBD2 matches at 8 bases. V lost 10 bases to trimming and J lost 5 bases; unmatched junction nucleotides: 22. This CDR3 has 18 amino acids. The germline gives CDR1 ENHRY, CDR2 SYGVKD. CDR3 loop: CASSRGGGRAPGDNEQFF. The DNA of the CDR3 is TGTGCCAGCAGCCGGGGGGGGGGCAGGGCCCCGGGAGACAATGAGCAGTTCTTC.

The chain recombines TRBV5-6 with TRBJ1-1, with TRBD1 matching over 7 bases. There are 16 residues in the CDR3. The V segment lost 0 bases and the J segment 0 bases; nucleotides outside the gene matches: 5. Germline CDR1 reads SGHDT; CDR2 reads YYEEEE. CDR3 nucleotide sequence: TGTGCCAGCAGCTTGGCCGGAGACAGGGTGAACACTGAAGCTTTCTTT. This encodes CASSLAGDRVNTEAFF.

A few counts support this clonotype. The chain couples TRBV12-5 to TRBJ2-3; D remains ambiguous. Germline CDR1 and CDR2: LGHNT and FRNRAP. The CDR3 sequence is 15 residues long. Trimming took 0 bases from V and 0 from J, leaving 7 bases between them. In DNA form, the CDR3 reads TGTGCTAGTGGTTTGGTCGTATCTAGCACAGATACGCAGTATTTT. It codes for CASGLVVSSTDTQYF. Based on the CDR3 plus reference TRBV12-5 and TRBJ2-3, the full variable domain is DARVTQTPRHKVTEMGQEVTMRCQPILGHNTVFWYRQTMMQGLELLAYFRNRAPLDDSGMPKDRFSAEMPDATLATLKIQPSEPRDSAVYFCASGLVVSSTDTQYFGPGTRLTVL.

The CDR3 bases are TGCGCCAGCAGCTTGCGAGGGATGCAGGGGCTAGGGGACAATGAGCAGTTCTTC. This gives the protein CASSLRGMQGLGDNEQFF. The chain recombines TRBV5-1 with TRBJ2-1; D perhaps matches TRBD1 (6 bases). Trimming left V 1 base short and J 5 bases short, with 22 bases between. The CDR3 is made up of 18 amino acids. Germline CDR1 and CDR2: SGHRS and YFSETQ.

On this clonotype itself: This could be a read error, since a much larger clone is one nucleotide away. V gene TRBV6-2 or TRBV6-3 combines with J gene TRBJ1-5; 8 bases are a match to TRBD1. This CDR3 region has 16 residues. In germline, CDR1 is MNHEY, CDR2 SVGEGT. For the CDR3, the DNA is TGTGCCAGCAGTCTAGACAGGGGAGCCTACAATCAGGCCCAGCATTTT. This sequence encodes CASSLDRGAYNQAQHF.

This clonotype was detected only a few times. The V gene is TRBV30, the J gene TRBJ1-4, with TRBD1 matching 9 bases. This CDR3 has 13 residues. Germline V gene lookup returns CDR1 GTSNPN and CDR2 SVGIG (reference sequence). The CDR3 reads CAFNRGRGEKLFF. The CDR3 region has the DNA TGTGCTTTCAACAGGGGGCGGGGTGAAAAACTGTTTTTT.

Many counts were recorded for this clonotype. The chain is built from TRBV18 and TRBJ1-1; possibly TRBD1 for D (5 bases). V was shortened by 2 bases and J by 0 bases, with 16 bases between the two germline ends. There are 17 residues in the CDR3. The germline CDR1 and CDR2 sequences are KGHSH and LQKENI. CDR3 residues: CASSPISAGPLNTEAFF. Written as DNA, the CDR3 is TGTGCCAGCTCACCAATTTCGGCAGGGCCATTGAACACTGAAGCTTTCTTT.

The V gene is TRBV14, the J gene TRBJ1-6, with no clear D. The CDR3 length is 14 residues. V was shortened by 4 bases and J by 2 bases, with 6 bases between the two germline ends. Germline V gene data show CDR1 as SGHDN and CDR2 as FVKESK. The CDR3 sequence: CASSLGTYNSPLHF. The CDR3 DNA sequence: TGTGCCAGCAGCCTCGGGACCTATAATTCACCCCTCCACTTT.

This clonotype ranks as medium-sized. The gene calls are TRBV6-2 or TRBV6-3 and TRBJ2-6; TRBD2 is a possible D gene (5 bases). Germline V CDR1 and CDR2: MNHEY, SVGEGT. This CDR3 spans 15 amino acids. V dropped 8 bases and J dropped 0 bases, with 11 bases sitting between them. This CDR3 is CASLRTASGANVLTF. The CDR3 DNA sequence: TGTGCCAGCCTTCGGACTGCCTCTGGGGCCAACGTCCTGACTTTC.

By proportion, this clonotype is medium-sized. The chain combines TRBV28 with TRBJ1-2; 9 bases align to TRBD1. The V and J ends lost 4 bases and 4 bases, in that order; junction bases with no gene match: 13. Germline loops: CDR1 MDHEN, CDR2 SYDVKM. The CDR3 has 17 amino acids. The CDR3 sequence: CASSSRTGDPIVYGYTF. The DNA for the CDR3 is TGTGCCAGCAGTTCCCGGACAGGGGACCCCATTGTCTATGGCTACACCTTC.

The chain is built from TRBV20-1 and TRBJ2-5, with D tentatively TRBD1 or TRBD2 (5 bases each). Looked up from germline, CDR1 is DFQATT and CDR2 is SNEGSKA (reference sequence). Between the trimmed V and J ends, which lost 5 bases and 2 bases, there was a span of 12 bases. The CDR3 sequence is 13 residues long. CDR3 in DNA: TGCAGTGCTGGGGCGGGCAGACAAGAGACCCAGTACTTC. Protein product: CSAGAGRQETQYF.

There are a few counts of this clonotype. The rearrangement links TRBV12-3 or TRBV12-4 to TRBJ2-1; 10 bases align to TRBD1. V shed 4 bases and J 9 bases; nucleotides not matched to a gene: 15. This CDR3 has 17 amino acids. The DNA of the CDR3 is TGTGCCAGCAGTTCCTCTCTGGGGACAGGGGAAAGGGGTGAGCAGTTCTTC. Protein: CASSSSLGTGERGEQFF.

By sample share, this clonotype is medium-sized. J is TRBJ1-2 and V is TRBV7-2; TRBD1 might be the D (6 bases). The germline gives CDR1 SGHTA, CDR2 FQGNSA. The V end was cut by 4 bases, the J end by 6 bases, with 12 bases between. The CDR3 spans 13 residues. CDR3 sequence reads: CASSYGQLNGYTF. The CDR3 region has the DNA TGTGCCAGCAGCTACGGACAGTTGAATGGCTACACCTTC.

This clonotype is judged medium-sized. The CDR3 region has the DNA TGTGCCAGTAGTATTAACAGGGGACGCCGCGATTCACCCCTCCACTTT. Its translation: CASSINRGRRDSPLHF. V usage is TRBV19 and J usage is TRBJ1-6; 7 nucleotides agree with TRBD1. Germline V gene lookup returns CDR1 LNHDA and CDR2 SQIVND (reference sequence). This CDR3 comprises 16 residues. V trimming: 3 bases; J trimming: 8 bases; junction bases outside the gene matches: 10. The variable domain in full, with the rest retrieved from reference TRBV19 and TRBJ1-6, is DGGITQSPKYLFRKEGQNVTLSCEQNLNHDAMYWYRQDPGQGLRLIYYSQIVNDFQKGDIAEGYSVSREKKESFPLTVTSAQKNPTAFYLCASSINRGRRDSPLHFGNGTRLTVT.

This clonotype was counted ten times or more. J is TRBJ1-5 and V is TRBV28; D is possibly TRBD1 (5 bases). This CDR3 has 15 amino acids. Germline CDR1 is MDHEN and CDR2 is SYDVKM. The V end lost 2 bases, the J end lost 5 bases, and 13 bases lay between the germline ends. The CDR3 nucleotides read TGTGCCAGCAGTTTAGCCAGGGACGGGGATCAGCCCCAGCATTTT. This sequence encodes CASSLARDGDQPQHF.

In its sample, this clonotype ranks as medium-sized (0.01 to 0.1%). The V and J genes are TRBV10-3 and TRBJ2-1; 8 bases match TRBD1. There are 14 residues in the CDR3. CDR1 and CDR2 from the germline V gene are ENHRY and SYGVKD. The trim removed 8 bases at V and 9 bases at J, leaving 12 bases unmatched. The CDR3 region has the DNA TGTGCCATCTCTGTAGACAGGGGAGGTACTGAGCAGTTCTTC. Translation: CAISVDRGGTEQFF.

The chain employs TRBV2 and TRBJ1-3; D uncertain. Trimming took 8 bases from V and 4 from J, leaving 6 bases between them. The germline CDR1 and CDR2 sequences are SNHLY and FYNNEI. The length of the CDR3 is 11 residues. The CDR3 DNA follows: TGTGCCAGCCGCTTAGGAAACACCATATATTTT. This codes for CASRLGNTIYF.

By frequency in the sample, this clonotype is medium-sized. This chain joins TRBV6-2 or TRBV6-3 and TRBJ1-5; TRBD1 might be the D (6 bases). Trimming took 7 bases from V and 2 from J, leaving 18 bases between them. The CDR3 loop spans 16 amino acids. Germline V gene data show CDR1 as MNHEY and CDR2 as SVGEGT. CDR3 sequence (DNA): TGTGCCAGCAACGAATTGAGGGGGTCTGGCAATCAGCCCCAGCATTTT. Translated, it gives CASNELRGSGNQPQHF.

This clonotype was detected a few times. This sequence joins TRBV12-3 or TRBV12-4 and TRBJ2-1, with TRBD2 identical over 10 bases. The CDR3 runs 15 residues. V was clipped by 6 bases and J by 10 bases; unmatched bases: 12. CDR3 in DNA: TGTGCCAGCAGACCCGCTAGCGGGAGAGGGGGGGAGCAGTTCTTC. It is translated as CASRPASGRGGEQFF.

Ten or more counts support this clonotype. The chain is built from TRBV7-2 and TRBJ1-1, with D unclear. The germline gives CDR1 SGHTA, CDR2 FQGNSA. V gave up 0 bases and J gave up 0 bases, with 5 bases separating them. This CDR3 spans 14 amino acids. CDR3 bases: TGTGCCAGCAGCTTAGCGGTTATGAACACTGAAGCTTTCTTT. The encoded protein is CASSLAVMNTEAFF.